The 6 T cell receptor beta chains presented below share a single source sample, sequenced in a study of T-cell reconstitution after alpha-beta-depleted transplantation in children. Unique molecular identifiers were used to barcode this TCRbeta library. One entry per CDR3 protein, called by TCRdb with MiXCR from the PCR reads. Among about 110,000 distinct CDR3 sequences listed, about 6% were seen once. The source material was PBMCs, mostly from graft donor cells, sampled 360 days after TCRalphabeta/CD19-depleted stem cell transplant. Source of these receptors: a male patient between 2 and 15 years old who had a stem cell transplant for acute lymphoblastic leukemia, so the T cells may come from the graft donor.

The rearrangement links TRBV6-2 or TRBV6-3 to TRBJ1-5; TRBD1 might be the D (5 bases). Per germline, CDR1 MNHEY and CDR2 SVGEGT. The CDR3 loop spans 14 amino acids. Trimming removed 7 bases at V and 7 bases at J, with 17 bases between. The CDR3 DNA follows: TGTGCCAGCAAAGCCATGCAGGGAGAACAGCCCCAGCATTTT. Its protein product is CASKAMQGEQPQHF.

V is TRBV4-3 and J is TRBJ2-1; maybe TRBD1 (5 bases). CDR3 size: 15 residues. V dropped 5 bases and J dropped 8 bases, with 19 bases sitting between them. Germline V gene data show CDR1 as LGHNA and CDR2 as YSLEER. This CDR3 is CASSASVRVKDEQFF. The CDR3 nucleotides read TGCGCCAGCAGCGCCTCGGTCAGGGTAAAGGATGAGCAGTTCTTC.

V is TRBV9 and J is TRBJ2-2; D remains unclear. Trimming stripped 7 bases from V and 0 bases from J, with 4 bases between. The CDR3 length is 12 residues. Germline V gene lookup returns CDR1 SGDLS and CDR2 YYNGEE. DNA of the CDR3: TGTGCCAGCTGCTCGAACACCGGGGAGCTGTTTTTT. Its protein is CASCSNTGELFF.

At least ten counts were recorded for this clonotype. This chain links TRBV12-3 or TRBV12-4 with TRBJ2-1, with 7 bases that match TRBD2. The V and J ends lost 2 bases and 5 bases, in that order; junction bases with no gene match: 6. This CDR3 is built from 15 residues. The CDR3 reads CASSLWRETHNEQFF. CDR3 bases: TGTGCCAGCAGTTTATGGCGGGAGACCCACAATGAGCAGTTCTTC.

The genes are TRBV4-3 and TRBJ2-3; D is uncertain. Trimming removed 1 base at V and 5 bases at J, with 10 bases between. The germline CDR1 and CDR2 sequences are LGHNA and YSLEER. The CDR3 sequence is 14 residues long. The CDR3 coding sequence is TGCGCCAGCAGCCAAGGGGCATACCAAGATACGCAGTATTTT. It yields the protein CASSQGAYQDTQYF.

This clonotype was recorded at least ten times. The chain joins TRBV6-2 or TRBV6-3 to TRBJ2-4; D call uncertain. The CDR3 spans 15 residues. Germline CDR1 MNHEY, CDR2 SVGEGT. The V and J ends lost 6 bases and 2 bases respectively, with 14 bases between them. As DNA, the CDR3 is TGTGCCAGCAGAAACCCTGTTTGGACCAAAAACATTCAGTACTTC. Its translation: CASRNPVWTKNIQYF.